This record covers a single TCR beta chain. Its matching antigen is unknown. The data were taken from a study of T cells after yellow fever vaccination. Study-wide points: Clonotype sharing between CD4 and CD8 compartments was small.

TCRdb re-called the 5' RACE reads with MiXCR, one entry per CDR3 protein. The sample includes 250,000 to 300,000 distinct CDR3 sequences, 7.5% to 9.5% seen only once; the top ten take approximately 3.3%. This CDR3 spans 13 amino acids. Trimming removed 2 bases from V and 4 bases from J, with 8 bases in between. This receptor was obtained from a man younger than 35 who received the YFV17D yellow fever vaccine. The input for sequencing was CD4+ T cells sorted from PBMCs, taken 5 days after the yellow fever booster vaccination. The chain employs TRBV12-3 or TRBV12-4 and TRBJ2-5; D unresolved. CDR3: CASSLQTVETQYF. The CDR3 nucleotides read TGTGCCAGCAGTTTACAGACCGTAGAGACCCAGTACTTC.